Below, 21 T cell receptor beta chains from the same sample are listed, as sequenced in a study of T cell repertoires in cytomegalovirus infection. TCRdb re-analysed the reads in MiXCR, keeping a single row per CDR3 protein. The sample lists around 450,000 distinct CDR3 sequences, approximately 32% occurring once. Material for sequencing was PBMCs. The source is a human donor in good health (CMV status not recorded). Some clones in this sample may be carry-over from other donors' samples.

This clonotype was seen more than once but under ten times. The chain is built from TRBV2 and TRBJ2-3, with 7 bases aligning to TRBD2. The CDR3 extends over 13 amino acids. The V gene end was trimmed by 6 bases and the J gene end by 3 bases; junction bases not matched to a gene: 3. The germline gives CDR1 SNHLY, CDR2 FYNNEI. The CDR3 reads CASRGGRTDTQYF. The CDR3 DNA is TGTGCCAGCAGGGGGGGGAGGACAGATACGCAGTATTTT. The full variable domain, its missing parts supplied by reference TRBV2 and TRBJ2-3, is EPEVTQTPSHQVTQMGQEVILRCVPISNHLYFYWYRQILGQKVEFLVSFYNNEISEKSEIFDDQFSVERPDGSNFTLKIRSTKLEDSAMYFCASRGGRTDTQYFGPGTRLTVL.

The chain has TRBV6-6 and TRBJ2-1; 9 bases match TRBD1. The CDR3 covers 15 residues. V dropped 2 bases and J dropped 2; count of bases not matched to a gene: 1. CDR1 MNHNY and CDR2 SVGAGI come from the germline V gene (reference sequence). CDR3 loop: CASSYGQGPYNEQFF. CDR3 coding DNA: TGTGCCAGCAGTTACGGACAGGGGCCCTACAATGAGCAGTTCTTC.

This clonotype was observed a handful of times. This chain links TRBV19 with TRBJ2-1; D is uncertain. The CDR3 loop spans 18 amino acids. V lost 3 bases to trimming and J lost 4 bases, with 22 bases between them. Per the germline V gene, CDR1 is LNHDA and CDR2 is SQIVND (reference sequence). Here the CDR3 reads CASSMSPSVAVRYNEQFF. CDR3 nucleotides: TGTGCCAGTAGTATGTCTCCGAGCGTGGCGGTCAGATACAATGAGCAGTTCTTC.

This clonotype was counted only a few times. The chain is built from TRBV6-6 and TRBJ2-2; 15 bases are shared with TRBD2. This CDR3 has 16 amino acids. Trimming took 10 bases from V and 4 from J; bases not matched to a gene: 7. CDR1 is MNHNY, CDR2 SVGAGI, per germline (reference sequence). The DNA for the CDR3 is TGTGCCATCTTACTGGGACTAGCGGGGGGCACCGGGGAGCTGTTTTTT. Translating it yields CAILLGLAGGTGELFF.

This sequence joins TRBV6-5 and TRBJ2-3, with 7 bases that match TRBD2. CDR3 length: 14 amino acids. CDR1 and CDR2 from the germline V gene are MNHEY and SVGAGI. V shed 5 bases, J shed 14 bases, and the junction held 16 bases outside the gene matches. The CDR3 sequence is CASSTLRGEHQPYF. For the CDR3, the DNA is TGTGCCAGCAGTACCCTACGGGGGGAGCACCAGCCGTATTTT.

The chain has TRBV4-3 and TRBJ1-2; D gene ambiguous. V was clipped by 5 bases and J by 2 bases, with 15 bases between them. This CDR3 is built from 15 residues. CDR1 LGHNA and CDR2 YSLEER come from the germline V gene. This CDR3 is CASSLRRWENYGYTF. In nucleotides, the CDR3 is TGCGCCAGCAGCTTAAGACGGTGGGAGAACTATGGCTACACCTTC.

V and J are TRBV28 and TRBJ2-4; tentatively, D is TRBD1 (6 bases). CDR1 is MDHEN, CDR2 SYDVKM, per germline. V was cut by 1 base and J by 0 bases, with 13 bases left in between. The CDR3 covers 17 residues. This CDR3 is CASSLFGQRVAKNIQYF. As DNA, the CDR3 is TGTGCCAGCAGTTTATTCGGACAGCGAGTAGCCAAAAACATTCAGTACTTC.

The sample holds a few counts of this clonotype. CDR3: CASSIFGQGRGGNQPQHF. For the CDR3, the DNA is TGTGCCAGTAGTATATTCGGACAGGGCCGTGGGGGCAATCAGCCCCAGCATTTT. The chain couples TRBV19 to TRBJ1-5; 8 nucleotides line up with TRBD1. J lost 2 bases, V lost 2 bases, and 11 bases had no gene match. The V gene's germline CDR1 is LNHDA and CDR2 SQIVND (reference sequence). This CDR3 spans 18 amino acids.

The chain uses TRBV12-3 or TRBV12-4 and TRBJ2-1, with 8 bases matching TRBD1. V lost 5 bases and J lost 3; bases outside the gene matches: 6. This CDR3 contains 15 residues. In DNA form, the CDR3 reads TGTGCCAGCAGTAGCAGGGGGCCCAACTACAATGAGCAGTTCTTC. Protein: CASSSRGPNYNEQFF.

The CDR3 DNA sequence: TGCGCCAGCAGTGATTGGACAGGGAAGGGCCGAAATCAGTACTTC. Translated, it gives CASSDWTGKGRNQYF. The genes are TRBV10-2 and TRBJ2-4; the match to TRBD1 covers 8 bases. This CDR3 region has 15 residues. V was pared by 3 bases and J by 12 bases, with 13 bases of the junction left unmatched. Germline CDR1 reads WSHSY; CDR2 reads SAAADI.

The chain has TRBV28 and TRBJ1-2; tentatively, D is TRBD1 (5 bases). V was cut by 2 bases and J by 10 bases, with 20 bases left in between. CDR1 MDHEN and CDR2 SYDVKM come from the germline V gene. The CDR3 is 15 amino acids. The CDR3 DNA reads as TGTGCCAGCAGTTTAGTCAGCGCAGGGTTTAATGTCTACACCTTC. It is translated as CASSLVSAGFNVYTF.

This clonotype has just a few counts. This rearrangement joins TRBV6-5 to TRBJ1-1; TRBD1 aligns across 8 bases. Per the germline V gene, CDR1 is MNHEY and CDR2 is SVGAGI. This CDR3 has 15 amino acids. J was trimmed by 4 bases and V by 5 bases; bases with no gene match: 9. CDR3 protein: CASSKTGQGGTEAFF. In DNA, the CDR3 is TGTGCCAGCAGTAAGACTGGACAGGGAGGCACTGAAGCTTTCTTT.

There are a few counts of this clonotype. This chain links TRBV7-9 with TRBJ1-1, with TRBD1 identical over 8 bases. CDR3 length equals 16 residues. Trimming took 1 base from V and 5 from J; bases not matched to a gene: 9. Germline lookup yields CDR1 SEHNR and CDR2 FQNEAQ (reference sequence). The CDR3 is CASSLGGGRQGTEAFF. Here the CDR3 DNA reads TGTGCCAGCAGCTTAGGCGGGGGGCGACAGGGGACTGAAGCTTTCTTT.

The chain recombines TRBV6-2 or TRBV6-3 with TRBJ2-3; tentatively, D is TRBD2 (6 bases). This CDR3 spans 16 amino acids. From germline, CDR1 is MNHEY and CDR2 SVGEGT. Trimming took off 4 bases at V and 0 bases at J, with 14 bases between the two ends. The chain's CDR3 is CASSSPAGGSTDTQYF. In DNA, the CDR3 is TGTGCCAGCAGTTCACCGGCCGGGGGAAGCACAGATACGCAGTATTTT.

This clonotype was picked up one time. This chain joins TRBV5-5 and TRBJ2-1; TRBD1 agrees at 8 bases. V shed 3 bases and J 0 bases; nucleotides not matched to a gene: 2. The CDR3 length is 15 residues. In germline, CDR1 is SGHKS, CDR2 YYEKEE (reference sequence). CDR3 protein: CASSWTGSSYNEQFF. Here the CDR3 DNA reads TGTGCCAGCAGCTGGACAGGGAGCTCCTACAATGAGCAGTTCTTC.

The chain couples TRBV28 to TRBJ2-7; tentatively, D is TRBD2 (6 bases). CDR1 is MDHEN, CDR2 SYDVKM, per germline. Trimming pared 8 bases from V and 3 bases from J, leaving 17 bases between. This CDR3 comprises 14 residues. The CDR3 protein is CASLSGTRHYEQYF. DNA for the CDR3: TGTGCCAGCCTATCCGGGACTCGCCACTACGAGCAGTACTTC. The variable domain in full, completed from reference TRBV28 and TRBJ2-7, reads DVKVTQSSRYLVKRTGEKVFLECVQDMDHENMFWYRQDPGLGLRLIYFSYDVKMKEKGDIPEGYSVSREKKERFSLILESASTNQTSMYLCASLSGTRHYEQYFGPGTRLTVT.

The chain combines TRBV27 with TRBJ2-7; the D gene is possibly TRBD1 (6 bases). CDR3 length: 15 amino acids. Germline CDR1 and CDR2: MNHEY and SMNVEV (reference sequence). V was trimmed by 5 bases and J by 5 bases, leaving 19 bases between them. This chain's CDR3 is CASSRRVGAVHEQYF. CDR3 DNA: TGTGCCAGCAGTCGGCGGGTGGGGGCGGTCCACGAGCAGTACTTC.

The chain carries TRBV9 and TRBJ1-2, with D possibly TRBD1 on 5 matching bases. The germline V and J ends were trimmed by 0 bases and 7 bases, with 22 bases remaining between them. There are 17 residues in the CDR3. CDR1 SGDLS and CDR2 YYNGEE come from the germline V gene. The CDR3 nucleotides read TGTGCCAGCAGCGTAGCTTTTTCGGGGACGGGCACTACTGGCTACACCTTC. It is translated as CASSVAFSGTGTTGYTF.

The chain employs TRBV4-1 and TRBJ2-5, with 7 bases that match TRBD2. The J segment lost 4 bases and the V segment lost 2 bases, leaving 13 bases of the junction unmatched. Germline V lookup: CDR1 MGHRA, CDR2 YSYEKL. The CDR3 extends over 17 amino acids. CDR3 nucleotide sequence: TGCGCCAGCAGCCAACCCGGGGGAGGGGCCCAGCGAGAGACCCAGTACTTC. Its protein is CASSQPGGGAQRETQYF.

The rearrangement links TRBV28 to TRBJ2-7; 10 bases fit TRBD2. J was trimmed by 3 bases and V by 6 bases; bases with no gene match: 5. The CDR3 loop spans 14 amino acids. CDR1 and CDR2 from the germline V gene are MDHEN and SYDVKM. The CDR3 DNA reads TGTGCCAGCAGAAGTGTAGCGGGGGGCTACGAGCAGTACTTC. This codes for CASRSVAGGYEQYF.

The rearrangement joins TRBV7-6 to TRBJ1-2, with D tentatively TRBD1 (6 bases). Germline loops: CDR1 SGHVS, CDR2 FNYEAQ. The length of the CDR3 is 12 residues. Trimming took off 11 bases at V and 1 base at J, with 11 bases between the two ends. CDR3 sequence (DNA): TGTGCCGGCCAGGGGTTTAACTATGGCTACACCTTC. Translated: CAGQGFNYGYTF.